A single sample gave rise to the 32 T cell receptor beta chains below, sequenced in a study of CD8 T cells in Susac syndrome. cDNA came from roughly 0.47 to 1 ug RNA primed by random hexamers. Using its own MiXCR run on the immunoSEQ multiplex PCR reads, TCRdb lists one record per CDR3 protein. Of some 260,000 distinct CDR3 sequences listed, 85% to 95% are singletons. The sample was CD4+ T cells from PBMCs. Receptor source: a human donor with multiple sclerosis.

This clonotype occurred once. The CDR3: CASTRSGLGNNEQFF. In DNA, the CDR3 is TGCGCCAGCACACGAAGCGGGCTCGGGAACAATGAGCAGTTCTTC. The chain joins TRBV5-1 to TRBJ2-1, with D perhaps matching TRBD2 (6 bases). V dropped 6 bases and J dropped 5 bases, with 18 bases sitting between them. CDR1 and CDR2 from the germline V gene are SGHRS and YFSETQ. The CDR3 totals 15 residues.

V is TRBV7-2 and J is TRBJ1-1; 7 bases line up with TRBD1. In germline, CDR1 is SGHTA, CDR2 FQGNSA. The CDR3 runs to 15 residues. V lost 5 bases and J lost 5; bases outside the gene matches: 11. The CDR3 region is CASSATGAGVTEAFF. The CDR3 nucleotides are TGTGCCAGCAGCGCCACAGGGGCGGGCGTGACTGAAGCTTTCTTT.

J is TRBJ1-2 and V is TRBV4-1; the D is unclear. Germline V gene sequence: CDR1 MGHRA, CDR2 YSYEKL. The V and J ends lost 2 bases and 1 base respectively, with 23 bases between them. This CDR3 spans 19 amino acids. The CDR3 sequence: CASSQTQQQGWSSNYGYTF. CDR3 sequence (DNA): TGCGCCAGCAGCCAAACCCAGCAACAAGGTTGGTCCAGTAACTATGGCTACACCTTC.

V gene TRBV12-3 or TRBV12-4 combines with J gene TRBJ2-3; D gene uncertain. The CDR3 extends over 15 amino acids. Trimming removed 1 base from V and 2 bases from J, with 10 bases in between. CDR3 loop: CASSLGRVFTDTQYF. CDR3 sequence (DNA): TGTGCCAGCAGTTTAGGACGGGTCTTCACAGATACGCAGTATTTT.

This chain uses TRBV19 with TRBJ2-5; D possibly corresponds to TRBD1 (6 bases). The germline V gene encodes CDR1 LNHDA and CDR2 SQIVND (reference sequence). Trimming removed 9 bases from V and 5 bases from J, with 16 bases in between. This CDR3 comprises 13 residues. The CDR3: CASGSGTRETQYF. The CDR3 nucleotides are TGTGCCAGCGGATCCGGGACACGGGAGACCCAGTACTTC.

V is TRBV11-2 and J is TRBJ1-2; TRBD1 is a possible D gene (5 bases). Per the germline V gene, CDR1 is SGHAT and CDR2 is FQNNGV. There are 15 residues in the CDR3. Trimming stripped 2 bases from V and 8 bases from J, with 18 bases between. The DNA for the CDR3 is TGTGCCAGCAGCTTAATTAGGGGCGCAACTATGGGCTACACCTTC. Protein sequence: CASSLIRGATMGYTF. The full variable domain, its missing parts supplied by reference TRBV11-2 and TRBJ1-2, is EAGVAQSPRYKIIEKRQSVAFWCNPISGHATLYWYQQILGQGPKLLIQFQNNGVVDDSQLPKDRFSAERLKGVDSTLKIQPAKLEDSAVYLCASSLIRGATMGYTFGSGTRLTVV.

The rearrangement joins TRBV6-1 to TRBJ2-5, with unresolved D. The V gene lost 1 base and the J gene lost 4 bases, with 13 bases spanning the gap. Germline V gene data show CDR1 as MNHNS and CDR2 as SASEGT. The CDR3 is 15 amino acids. CDR3 coding DNA: TGTGCCAGCAGTGAAGAGGTGGGAATAGGAGAGACCCAGTACTTC. It specifies CASSEEVGIGETQYF.

This clonotype was seen once. The chain uses TRBV9 and TRBJ2-2; tentatively, D is TRBD2 (6 bases). CDR1 and CDR2 from the germline V gene are SGDLS and YYNGEE. This CDR3 contains 17 residues. V shed 2 bases and J shed 4 bases, with 18 bases lying between them. The CDR3 reads CASSVGTLGAVTGELFF. CDR3 nucleotide sequence: TGTGCCAGCAGCGTGGGGACTCTCGGAGCGGTCACCGGGGAGCTGTTTTTT.

V gene TRBV28 combines with J gene TRBJ2-3, with D perhaps TRBD1 or TRBD2 (5 bases each). The CDR3 runs 14 residues. Trimming shortened V by 7 bases and J by 4 bases, and 15 bases separated the two germline ends. Germline lookup yields CDR1 MDHEN and CDR2 SYDVKM. CDR3 protein: CASTRPGRADTQYF. For the CDR3, the DNA is TGTGCCAGCACGAGGCCAGGGCGGGCAGATACGCAGTATTTT.

The rearrangement links TRBV6-1 to TRBJ2-5, with no clear D. V was shortened by 6 bases and J by 5 bases, with 19 bases between the two germline ends. Germline CDR1 is MNHNS and CDR2 is SASEGT. CDR3 length: 15 amino acids. The CDR3 DNA sequence: TGTGCCAGCAGAACGCTCGCAGCCACCGGGGAGACCCAGTACTTC. Amino acids: CASRTLAATGETQYF.

This chain links TRBV6-6 with TRBJ2-7, with 7 bases identical to TRBD1. The J segment lost 4 bases and the V segment lost 6 bases, leaving 3 bases of the junction unmatched. The CDR3 has 12 residues. Germline V CDR1 and CDR2: MNHNY, SVGAGI (reference sequence). CDR3 coding DNA: TGTGCCAGCAGCAAGGGACAGTACGAGCAGTACGTC. Its protein product is CASSKGQYEQYV.

The chain combines TRBV29-1 with TRBJ2-5; D not resolved. In germline, CDR1 is SQVTM, CDR2 ANQGSEA. CDR3 length: 13 amino acids. Trimming left V 7 bases short and J 3 bases short, with 15 bases between. The CDR3 region has the DNA TGCAGCGCGCGTCCTCCCGTTAAAGAGACCCAGTACTTC. It yields the protein CSARPPVKETQYF.

V and J are TRBV6-5 and TRBJ2-3, with a weak D call TRBD2 (6 bases). The CDR3 loop spans 15 amino acids. Trimming took off 5 bases at V and 0 bases at J, with 12 bases between the two ends. The germline gives CDR1 MNHEY, CDR2 SVGAGI. The CDR3 coding sequence is TGTGCCAGCAGTATGGGAGGCAGCAGCACAGATACGCAGTATTTT. Translated, it gives CASSMGGSSTDTQYF.

The chain has TRBV11-3 and TRBJ2-1, with 10 positions matching TRBD2. V gave up 3 bases and J gave up 0 bases; unmatched junction bases: 8. The CDR3 consists of 18 residues. Germline CDR1 is SGHNT and CDR2 is YENEEA. CDR3 sequence (DNA): TGTGCCAGCAGCTTTCGAGCGGGAGGGTTCAGCTCCTACAATGAGCAGTTCTTC. It translates to CASSFRAGGFSSYNEQFF.

V gene TRBV6-6 combines with J gene TRBJ1-5; D is possibly TRBD1 (6 bases). The V gene's germline CDR1 is MNHNY and CDR2 SVGAGI (reference sequence). The V and J ends lost 5 bases and 5 bases respectively, with 10 bases between them. The CDR3 sequence is 13 residues long. For the CDR3, the DNA is TGTGCCAGCAGTCAGGGGACCTATCAGCCCCAGCATTTT. Translation gives CASSQGTYQPQHF.

This clonotype is a singleton in its sample. CDR3 bases: TGTGCCTGGAGGGGGGACGGGCCCCAGCATTTT. This translates into CAWRGDGPQHF. V usage is TRBV30 and J usage is TRBJ1-5; D perhaps matches TRBD1 (5 bases). V gave up 3 bases and J gave up 9 bases, with 9 bases separating them. CDR1 GTSNPN and CDR2 SVGIG come from the germline V gene (reference sequence). CDR3 length: 11 amino acids.

This clonotype turned up a few times. This chain joins TRBV20-1 and TRBJ2-1; a possible D gene is TRBD2 (5 bases). CDR1 and CDR2 (germline): DFQATT, SNEGSKA (reference sequence). This CDR3 has 10 amino acids. V dropped 5 bases and J dropped 7 bases, with 6 bases sitting between them. Written as DNA, the CDR3 is TGCAGTGCTCGGAGGAATGAGCAGTTCTTC. It specifies CSARRNEQFF.

J is TRBJ2-5 and V is TRBV3-1; D possibly corresponds to TRBD2 (5 bases). The CDR3 spans 13 residues. Germline V gene lookup returns CDR1 LGHDT and CDR2 YNNKEL (reference sequence). The V gene lost 3 bases and the J gene lost 7 bases, with 12 bases spanning the gap. Here the CDR3 reads CASSHNNGVTQYF. DNA for the CDR3: TGTGCCAGCAGCCACAATAACGGGGTGACCCAGTACTTC.

In nucleotides, the CDR3 is TGTGCCAGCAGCCAAGTAATCGGCGGCCCCTACGAGCAGTACTTC. Its protein is CASSQVIGGPYEQYF. The chain employs TRBV3-1 and TRBJ2-7; D uncertain. Deletions cut 1 base from V and 2 bases from J, with 12 bases between. The germline V gene has CDR1 LGHDT and CDR2 YNNKEL (reference sequence). The CDR3 is made up of 15 amino acids.

The chain is built from TRBV20-1 and TRBJ2-1; 15 bases map to TRBD2. The CDR3 spans 15 residues. The V segment lost 6 bases and the J segment 7 bases; nucleotides outside the gene matches: 7. CDR1 and CDR2 from the germline V gene are DFQATT and SNEGSKA (reference sequence). The CDR3 sequence: CSAAPGTSGRNEQFF. Written as DNA, the CDR3 is TGCAGTGCCGCCCCCGGGACTAGCGGGAGGAATGAGCAGTTCTTC.

This chain links TRBV9 with TRBJ2-5; 8 nucleotides agree with TRBD2. Germline loops: CDR1 SGDLS, CDR2 YYNGEE. V dropped 3 bases and J dropped 1; count of bases not matched to a gene: 5. This CDR3 is built from 15 residues. CDR3 coding DNA: TGTGCCAGCAGCGCTACCGGGACTAGCCAAGAGACCCAGTACTTC. Encoded protein: CASSATGTSQETQYF.

The table lists this clonotype with a few counts. This rearrangement joins TRBV11-2 to TRBJ1-3, with D maybe TRBD1 (6 bases). In germline, CDR1 is SGHAT, CDR2 FQNNGV. CDR3 size: 13 residues. V dropped 4 bases and J dropped 3 bases, with 7 bases sitting between them. The CDR3 DNA reads as TGTGCCAGCAGCTCGACAGGTGGAAACACCATATATTTT. Encoded protein: CASSSTGGNTIYF.

J is TRBJ2-2 and V is TRBV12-3 or TRBV12-4; 8 positions agree with TRBD1. This CDR3 has 16 amino acids. The V segment lost 6 bases and the J segment 4 bases; nucleotides outside the gene matches: 10. The DNA for the CDR3 is TGTGCCAGCAGAACAGTAGGACAGGGAGGCACCGGGGAGCTGTTTTTT. It is translated as CASRTVGQGGTGELFF.

This clonotype occurred once. The CDR3 coding sequence is TGTGCCTGGAGTGTAGGAGGCGTCGAAAAACTGTTTTTT. Encoded protein: CAWSVGGVEKLFF. The chain is built from TRBV30 and TRBJ1-4; no definite D call. The CDR3 covers 13 residues. V lost 0 bases, J lost 8 bases, and 10 bases lay in between. Germline values: CDR1 GTSNPN, CDR2 SVGIG (reference sequence).

The CDR3 DNA reads TGCGCCAGCAGTCAGGTCCCAACGGAGGCCTACGAGCAGTACTTC. This sequence encodes CASSQVPTEAYEQYF. The rearrangement joins TRBV5-1 to TRBJ2-7; D perhaps matches TRBD2 (5 bases). The V and J ends lost 5 bases and 2 bases respectively, with 17 bases between them. The CDR3 covers 15 residues. Germline CDR1 reads SGHRS; CDR2 reads YFSETQ.

The rearrangement joins TRBV5-1 to TRBJ2-2, with D tentatively TRBD1 (5 bases). Germline V gene lookup returns CDR1 SGHRS and CDR2 YFSETQ. Trimming left V 0 bases short and J 1 base short, with 7 bases between. The CDR3 contains 15 residues. The CDR3 region has the DNA TGCGCCAGCAGCTTGGACAGGTTGAACACCGGGGAGCTGTTTTTT. This gives the protein CASSLDRLNTGELFF.

The chain has TRBV5-1 and TRBJ1-1; D is ambiguous. The germline V gene has CDR1 SGHRS and CDR2 YFSETQ. This CDR3 region has 18 residues. Trimming took 1 base from V and 3 from J, leaving 22 bases between them. CDR3 region: CASSLFFTHFGSHTEAFF. CDR3 DNA: TGCGCCAGCAGCTTGTTCTTCACACATTTCGGGAGCCACACTGAAGCTTTCTTT.

DNA for the CDR3: TGTGCCAGCAGTCTGAGCGGAGGGCAGGCCTGGGATGGCTACACCTTC. It specifies CASSLSGGQAWDGYTF. J is TRBJ1-2 and V is TRBV2; D gene ambiguous. The CDR3 is made up of 16 amino acids. The germline gives CDR1 SNHLY, CDR2 FYNNEI. V was clipped by 5 bases and J by 6 bases, with 22 bases between them.

This chain joins TRBV5-1 and TRBJ2-3; D not certain. The CDR3 has 17 amino acids. CDR1 is SGHRS, CDR2 YFSETQ, per germline. V gave up 0 bases and J gave up 0 bases, with 14 bases separating them. CDR3: CASSLDDMGGSTDTQYF. In DNA form, the CDR3 reads TGCGCCAGCAGCTTGGATGATATGGGTGGGAGCACAGATACGCAGTATTTT.

The rearrangement links TRBV5-1 to TRBJ2-5; tentatively, D is TRBD2 (5 bases). CDR3 size: 13 residues. V was clipped by 1 base and J by 2 bases, with 6 bases between them. Germline CDR1 is SGHRS and CDR2 is YFSETQ. CDR3: CASSLPGQETQYF. In DNA, the CDR3 is TGCGCCAGCAGCTTGCCGGGACAAGAGACCCAGTACTTC.

This clonotype has a handful of counts. CDR3 in amino acids: CASSLSGYTEAFF. CDR3 DNA sequence: TGTGCCAGCAGTTTATCGGGGTATACTGAAGCTTTCTTT. J is TRBJ1-1 and V is TRBV12-3 or TRBV12-4; no reliable D call. The CDR3 is 13 amino acids. The V end was cut by 2 bases, the J end by 5 bases, with 9 bases between.

The rearrangement links TRBV19 to TRBJ2-3; 8 nucleotides agree with TRBD1. The trim removed 9 bases at V and 2 bases at J, leaving 4 bases unmatched. The CDR3 consists of 13 residues. The germline V gene has CDR1 LNHDA and CDR2 SQIVND (reference sequence). The CDR3 sequence is CASVGQVTDTQYF. The CDR3, as DNA: TGTGCCAGCGTGGGACAGGTCACAGATACGCAGTATTTT.